This T cell receptor beta chain originates from a study of PD-1 blockade in mismatch repair-deficient tumors. TCRdb's copy holds only in-frame clones and misses some; the assay was immunoSEQ multiplex PCR. The sample shows roughly 120,000 clones, almost 90% of them seen only once. Findings and limits, study-wide: Rapid post-treatment expansion, then contraction, generally preceding radiologic response, marked tumor-resident clones.

The germline gives CDR1 KGHSH, CDR2 LQKENI. V lost 0 bases and J 6 bases, leaving 10 bases between the germline ends. The CDR3 loop spans 14 amino acids. About this clone: The antigen is undetermined.

All patients were mismatch repair deficient, assessed by either PCR or immunohistochemistry. Source: peripheral blood, taken 72 weeks after starting pembrolizumab. The TCR sequence derives from an adult with mismatch repair-deficient cancer. This rearrangement joins TRBV18 to TRBJ2-3; D is uncertain. CDR3: CASSPPLLADTQYF. In nucleotides, the CDR3 is TGTGCCAGCTCACCACCCTTACTGGCCGATACGCAGTATTTT. The full variable domain, rest sourced from reference TRBV18 and TRBJ2-3, is NAGVMQNPRHLVRRRGQEARLRCSPMKGHSHVYWYRQLPEEGLKFMVYLQKENIIDESGMPKERFSAEFPKEGPSILRIQQVVRGDSAAYFCASSPPLLADTQYFGPGTRLTVL.